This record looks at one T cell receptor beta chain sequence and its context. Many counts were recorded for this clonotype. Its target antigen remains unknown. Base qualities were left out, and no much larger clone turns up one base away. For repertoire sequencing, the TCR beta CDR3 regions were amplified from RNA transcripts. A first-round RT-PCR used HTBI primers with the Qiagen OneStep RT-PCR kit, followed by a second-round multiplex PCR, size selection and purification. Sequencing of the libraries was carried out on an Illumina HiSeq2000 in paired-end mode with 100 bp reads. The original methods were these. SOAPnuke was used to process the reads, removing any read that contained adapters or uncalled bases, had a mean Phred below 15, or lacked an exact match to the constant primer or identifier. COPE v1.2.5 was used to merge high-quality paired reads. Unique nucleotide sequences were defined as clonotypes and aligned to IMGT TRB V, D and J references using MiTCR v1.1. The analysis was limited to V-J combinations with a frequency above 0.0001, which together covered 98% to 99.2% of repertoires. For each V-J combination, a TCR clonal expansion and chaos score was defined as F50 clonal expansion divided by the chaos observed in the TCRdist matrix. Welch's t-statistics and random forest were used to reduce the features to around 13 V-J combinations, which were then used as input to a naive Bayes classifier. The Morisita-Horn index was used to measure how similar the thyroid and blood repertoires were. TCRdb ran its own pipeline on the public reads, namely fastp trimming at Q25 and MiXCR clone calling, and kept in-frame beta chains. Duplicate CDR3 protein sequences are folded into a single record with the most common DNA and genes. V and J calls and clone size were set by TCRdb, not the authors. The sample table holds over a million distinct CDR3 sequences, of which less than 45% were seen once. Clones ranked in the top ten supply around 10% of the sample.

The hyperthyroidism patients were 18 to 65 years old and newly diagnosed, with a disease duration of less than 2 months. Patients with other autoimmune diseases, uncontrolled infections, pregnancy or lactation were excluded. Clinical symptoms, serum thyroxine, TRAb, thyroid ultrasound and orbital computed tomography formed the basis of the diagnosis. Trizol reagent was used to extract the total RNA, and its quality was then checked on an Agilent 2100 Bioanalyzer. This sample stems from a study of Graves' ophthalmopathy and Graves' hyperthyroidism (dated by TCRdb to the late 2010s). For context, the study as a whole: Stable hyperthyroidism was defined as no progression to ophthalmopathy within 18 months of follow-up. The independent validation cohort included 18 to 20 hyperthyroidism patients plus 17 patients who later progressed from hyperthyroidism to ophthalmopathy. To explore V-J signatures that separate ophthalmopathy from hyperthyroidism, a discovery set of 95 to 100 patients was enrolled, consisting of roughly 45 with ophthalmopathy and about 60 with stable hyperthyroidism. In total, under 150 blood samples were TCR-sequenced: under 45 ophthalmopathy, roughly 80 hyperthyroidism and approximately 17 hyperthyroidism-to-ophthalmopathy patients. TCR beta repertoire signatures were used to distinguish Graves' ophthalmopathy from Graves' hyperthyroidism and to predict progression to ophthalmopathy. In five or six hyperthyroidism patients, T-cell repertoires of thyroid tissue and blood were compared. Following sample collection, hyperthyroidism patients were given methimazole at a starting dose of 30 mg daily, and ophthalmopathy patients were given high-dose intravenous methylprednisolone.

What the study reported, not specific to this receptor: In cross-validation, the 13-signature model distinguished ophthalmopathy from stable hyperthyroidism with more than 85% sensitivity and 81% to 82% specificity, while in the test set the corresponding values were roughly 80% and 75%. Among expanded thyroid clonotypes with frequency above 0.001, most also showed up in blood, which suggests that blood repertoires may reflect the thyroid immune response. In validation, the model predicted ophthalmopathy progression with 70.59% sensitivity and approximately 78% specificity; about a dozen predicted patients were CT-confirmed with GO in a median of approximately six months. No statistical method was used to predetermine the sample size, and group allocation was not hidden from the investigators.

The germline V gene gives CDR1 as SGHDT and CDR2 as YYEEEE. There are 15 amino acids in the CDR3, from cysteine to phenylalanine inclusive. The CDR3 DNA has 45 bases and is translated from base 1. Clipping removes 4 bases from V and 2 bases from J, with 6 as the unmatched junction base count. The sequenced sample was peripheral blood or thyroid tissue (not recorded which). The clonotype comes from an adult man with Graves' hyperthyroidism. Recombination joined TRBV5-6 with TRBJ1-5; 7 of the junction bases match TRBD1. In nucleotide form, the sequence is TGTGCCAGCAGCGTCGACAGGGACGGCAATCAGCCCCAGCATTTT. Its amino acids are CASSVDRDGNQPQHF.